This T cell receptor (beta chain) was found in a study of T cell clones after liver transplantation. Overall study: Graft-donor-reactive sequences were compared with third-party-reactive TCRbeta sequences from pre-transplant mixed lymphocyte reactions. Apart from a few HCV-positive recipients, transplants were for non-autoimmune, non-viral reasons. General study findings and limits: Low donor cell numbers restricted donor-reactive repertoire measurement in a couple of subjects. Graft donor-reactive T cells possibly entered the graft instead of undergoing deletion.

To note about this clone: The antigen is not known.

Assay: immunoSEQ multiplex PCR; the TCRdb copy retains only in-frame clones and omits some. The sample holds some 15,000 clones, about 93% seen once. Deletions cut 3 bases from V and 2 bases from J, with 9 bases between. The CDR3 has 14 residues. Germline V gene sequence: CDR1 SGHAT, CDR2 FQNNGV. The specimen was CD8+ T cells from blood, collected before liver transplant. The clonotype was recovered from a human donor who received a liver transplant. The chain links TRBV11-2 to TRBJ2-3, with D unresolved. The CDR3 spells CASSFARVTDTQYF. CDR3 bases: TGTGCCAGCAGCTTTGCAAGGGTCACAGATACGCAGTATTTT.